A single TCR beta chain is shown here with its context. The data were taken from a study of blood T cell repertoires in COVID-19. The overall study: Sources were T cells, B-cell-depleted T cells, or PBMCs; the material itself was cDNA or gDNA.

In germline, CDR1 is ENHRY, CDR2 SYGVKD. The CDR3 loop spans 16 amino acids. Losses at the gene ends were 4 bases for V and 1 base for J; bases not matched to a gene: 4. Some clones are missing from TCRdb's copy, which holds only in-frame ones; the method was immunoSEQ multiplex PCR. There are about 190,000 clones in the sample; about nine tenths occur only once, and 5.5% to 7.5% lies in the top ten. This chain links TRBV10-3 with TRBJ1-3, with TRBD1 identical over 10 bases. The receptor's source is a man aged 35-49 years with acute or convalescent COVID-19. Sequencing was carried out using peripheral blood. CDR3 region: CAISGGQGISGNTIYF. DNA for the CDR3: TGTGCCATCAGTGGGGGACAGGGGATATCTGGAAACACCATATATTTT.